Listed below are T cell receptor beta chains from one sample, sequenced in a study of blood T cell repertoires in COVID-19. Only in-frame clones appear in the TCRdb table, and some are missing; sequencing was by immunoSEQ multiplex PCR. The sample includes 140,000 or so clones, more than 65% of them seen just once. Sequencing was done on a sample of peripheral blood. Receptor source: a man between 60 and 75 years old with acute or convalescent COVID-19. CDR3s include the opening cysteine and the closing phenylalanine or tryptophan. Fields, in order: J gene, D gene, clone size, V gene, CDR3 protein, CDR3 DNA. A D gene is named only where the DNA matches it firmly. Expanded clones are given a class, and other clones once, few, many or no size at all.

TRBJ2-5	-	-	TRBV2	CASSEGEQETQYF	TGTGCCAGCAGTGAGGGCGAGCAAGAGACCCAGTACTTC
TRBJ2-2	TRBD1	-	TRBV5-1	CASSITGTGYGELFF	TGCGCCAGCAGCATCACCGGGACAGGCTACGGGGAGCTGTTTTTT
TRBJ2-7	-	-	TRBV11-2	CASSLEQEIYEQYF	TGTGCCAGCAGCTTAGAACAGGAGATCTACGAGCAGTACTTC
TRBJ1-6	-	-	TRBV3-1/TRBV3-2	CASSQDRGTYNSPLHF	TGTGCCAGCAGCCAAGACAGGGGCACCTATAATTCACCCCTCCACTTT
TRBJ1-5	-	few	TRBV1	CTFISDSRNQPQHF	TGCACCTTTATCTCGGACAGTCGCAATCAGCCCCAGCATTTT
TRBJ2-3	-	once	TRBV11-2	CASSLVPTRVSDTQYF	TGTGCCAGCAGCTTAGTCCCGACTAGGGTATCAGATACGCAGTATTTT
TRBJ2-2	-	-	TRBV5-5	CASSKAASFPGELFF	TGTGCCAGCAGCAAAGCTGCGAGTTTTCCCGGGGAGCTGTTTTTT
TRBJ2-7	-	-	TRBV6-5	CASSPGGTASYEQYF	TGTGCCAGCAGCCCAGGGGGGACAGCATCCTACGAGCAGTACTTC
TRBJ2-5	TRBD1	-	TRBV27	CASRQLGTGGRETQYF	TGTGCCAGCAGACAACTTGGGACAGGGGGCCGAGAGACCCAGTACTTC
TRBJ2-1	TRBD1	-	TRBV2	CASSEGDRGGLGDEQFF	TGTGCCAGCAGTGAAGGGGACAGGGGAGGACTAGGGGATGAGCAGTTCTTC
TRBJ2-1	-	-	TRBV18	CASSPQGGSGSYNEQFF	TGTGCCAGCTCACCACAAGGAGGGAGTGGCTCCTACAATGAGCAGTTCTTC